These 10 T cell receptor beta chains came from one sample sequenced in a study of shared clonotypes between healthy human individuals. Sequencing was performed with immunoSEQ multiplex PCR; in TCRdb, only in-frame clones are kept and a portion is missing. The table includes around 2.5 million clones, over 85% detected once. Input material: naive CD4+ T cells from PBMCs. The sample's subset: CD45RA+ positively selected. These receptors were taken from a man between 18 and 35 years old in good health. Some clones in this sample may be carry-over from other donors' samples.

The V gene is TRBV28, the J gene TRBJ1-2, with a possible D match to TRBD1 (5 bases). The V gene lost 5 bases and the J gene lost 4 bases, with 14 bases spanning the gap. CDR3 length: 14 residues. Germline CDR1 reads MDHEN; CDR2 reads SYDVKM. Written as DNA, the CDR3 is TGTGCCAGCAGTCTGACAGTCCTAAGCTATGGCTACACCTTC. This encodes CASSLTVLSYGYTF.

This clone was found a few times. The chain carries TRBV6-6 and TRBJ1-2, with a weak D call TRBD1 (5 bases). The V gene's germline CDR1 is MNHNY and CDR2 SVGAGI (reference sequence). Trimming shortened V by 6 bases and J by 8 bases, and 13 bases separated the two germline ends. The CDR3 extends over 12 amino acids. The CDR3 DNA reads TGTGCCAGCAGCCTCAGGGTGGGAGGCTACACCTTC. It specifies CASSLRVGGYTF.

The chain has TRBV18 and TRBJ2-7, with no clear D. V lost 1 base to trimming and J lost 6 bases, with 13 bases between them. The V gene's germline CDR1 is KGHSH and CDR2 LQKENI. The CDR3 is 14 residues long. The CDR3 reads CASSPRYLEGEQYF. In DNA form, the CDR3 reads TGTGCCAGCTCACCACGATATTTAGAAGGCGAGCAGTACTTC.

The chain recombines TRBV30 with TRBJ1-1; 7 bases line up with TRBD1. Germline V gene lookup returns CDR1 GTSNPN and CDR2 SVGIG (reference sequence). Trimming cost V 2 bases and J 10 bases; bases outside gene matches: 10. CDR3 length: 13 amino acids. CDR3 sequence (DNA): TGTGCCTGGAGTATTCAAGGGGGCTATGGAGCTTTCTTT. Residues: CAWSIQGGYGAFF.

V is TRBV9 and J is TRBJ2-7, with D possibly matching TRBD1 (5 bases). Germline-derived CDR1 and CDR2 are SGDLS and YYNGEE. The CDR3 consists of 14 residues. V dropped 4 bases and J dropped 6 bases, with 17 bases sitting between them. The CDR3 DNA reads TGTGCCAGCAGCCTCAGCAGGGTACCTACCGAGCAGTACTTC. Amino acids: CASSLSRVPTEQYF.

The rearrangement joins TRBV6-1 to TRBJ1-1, with 9 bases identical to TRBD1. This CDR3 contains 13 residues. Germline loops: CDR1 MNHNS, CDR2 SASEGT. Trimming took 6 bases from V and 8 from J; bases not matched to a gene: 7. The CDR3 is CASRRGTGMEAFF. CDR3 DNA sequence: TGTGCCAGCAGAAGGGGGACAGGGATGGAAGCTTTCTTT.

The rearrangement links TRBV2 to TRBJ2-3, with D perhaps TRBD2 (7 bases). This CDR3 contains 12 residues. Trimming removed 4 bases from V and 14 bases from J, with 16 bases in between. Germline CDR1 and CDR2: SNHLY and FYNNEI. The CDR3 DNA sequence: TGTGCCAGCAGTGCCCCTCAGGGGAGGGGGTATTTT. It is translated as CASSAPQGRGYF.

This sequence joins TRBV29-1 and TRBJ2-7; 9 bases match TRBD2. J was trimmed by 6 bases and V by 7 bases; bases with no gene match: 13. Looked up from germline, CDR1 is SQVTM and CDR2 is ANQGSEA. This CDR3 contains 14 residues. Here the CDR3 reads CSALPAGGPREQYF. In DNA form, the CDR3 reads TGCAGCGCCCTCCCCGCGGGAGGGCCCCGCGAGCAGTACTTC.

The rearrangement joins TRBV6-5 to TRBJ1-2; D gene uncertain. Germline lookup yields CDR1 MNHEY and CDR2 SVGAGI. Trimming took 2 bases from V and 1 from J, leaving 8 bases between them. The CDR3 is 14 residues long. Written as DNA, the CDR3 is TGTGCCAGCAGTTACAACACAGATAACTATGGCTACACCTTC. It encodes CASSYNTDNYGYTF.

The chain carries TRBV10-3 and TRBJ2-3; 12 bases agree with TRBD2. This CDR3 is built from 15 residues. Germline V gene lookup returns CDR1 ENHRY and CDR2 SYGVKD. With V trimmed by 6 bases and J by 4 bases, 5 bases remained unmatched. The CDR3: CAISRGLAGPDTQYF. The CDR3, as DNA: TGTGCCATCAGCCGAGGACTAGCGGGACCAGATACGCAGTATTTT.